A selection of T cell receptor beta chains follows, all from one sample in a study of molecular identifiers for immune sequencing clone quantification. Each CDR3 protein gets one entry after TCRdb re-called the PCR reads with MiXCR. The sample holds about 510,000 distinct CDR3 sequences; about 26% are singletons and the top ten take around 0.76%. Sequences were obtained from naive CD8+ T cells from blood, with Jurkat cell RNA spiked in. These receptors came from a human donor in good health. Some libraries in this study had Jurkat cell RNA spiked in. The CDR3 runs from the conserved cysteine through the conserved F or W. Each record gives: V gene, D gene, J gene, clone size, CDR3 protein, CDR3 DNA. A D gene is named only where the DNA matches it firmly. A row's size may be missing; if present it is once, few, many or a size class.

TRBV6-5	.	TRBJ2-6	.	CASSCGGGSEGFGANVLTF	TGTGCCAGCAGTTGCGGTGGGGGGTCGGAAGGGTTTGGGGCCAACGTCCTGACTTTC
TRBV12-5	.	TRBJ2-5	.	CASRTDGGSETRYF	TGTGCTAGTCGCACGGACGGTGGGTCGGAGACCCGGTACTTC
TRBV7-9	.	TRBJ2-3	many	CASSPRRADTQYF	TGTGCCAGCAGCCCCCGCCGTGCAGATACGCAGTATTTT
TRBV12-3/TRBV12-4	TRBD2	TRBJ2-3	.	CASSLSSGRAGGTDTQYF	TGTGCCAGCAGTTTATCTAGCGGGAGGGCCGGGGGAACAGATACGCAGTATTTT
TRBV12-3/TRBV12-4	TRBD1	TRBJ2-1	few	CASRGLSGTGASNEQFF	TGTGCCAGCAGGGGACTTAGCGGGACAGGGGCGAGCAATGAGCAGTTCTTC
TRBV12-3/TRBV12-4	TRBD2	TRBJ2-5	few	CASSIRTSGSWETQYF	TGTGCCAGCAGTATCCGGACTAGCGGGAGTTGGGAGACCCAGTACTTC
TRBV27	TRBD1	TRBJ1-4	.	CASSHGTVEKPFF	TGTGCCAGCAGTCATGGGACAGTTGAAAAACCGTTTTTT
TRBV19	.	TRBJ1-5	few	CASSISGGQPQHF	TGTGCCAGTAGTATTAGTGGAGGACAGCCCCAGCATTTT
TRBV7-9	TRBD2	TRBJ2-7	many	CASIPSGTPYEQYF	TGTGCCAGCATCCCGAGCGGGACTCCCTACGAGCAGTACTTC
TRBV12-3/TRBV12-4	.	TRBJ1-1	few	CASSFSGRRKNTEAFF	TGTGCCAGCAGTTTCTCAGGGCGTCGAAAGAACACTGAAGCTTTCTTT
TRBV7-9	.	TRBJ2-1	few	CASSLPEYAHREQFF	TGTGCCAGCAGCTTACCTGAATATGCCCACCGTGAGCAGTTCTTC
TRBV6-2/TRBV6-3	.	TRBJ1-5	few	CASSYGVPGQPQHF	TGTGCCAGCAGTTACGGGGTTCCGGGTCAGCCCCAGCATTTT
TRBV3-1	.	TRBJ1-1	.	CASSRRNRNTEAFF	TGTGCCAGCAGCCGCCGGAACAGGAACACTGAAGCTTTCTTT
TRBV27	.	TRBJ2-2	.	CASRLTGIGELLF	TGTGCCAGCAGGTTAACAGGGATCGGGGAGCTGCTTTTT
TRBV7-9	TRBD2	TRBJ2-5	.	CASSLVPAGKQETQYF	TGTGCCAGCAGCTTAGTGCCAGCGGGGAAGCAGGAGACCCAGTACTTC
TRBV27	.	TRBJ1-5	once	CASRPSDRTNQPQHF	TGTGCCAGCAGACCTTCCGACAGAACCAATCAGCCCCAGCATTTT
TRBV7-7	TRBD2	TRBJ2-3	few	CASTHLAGNTDTQYF	TGTGCCAGCACCCATTTAGCGGGGAACACAGATACGCAGTATTTT
TRBV6-5	TRBD1	TRBJ2-7	few	CASSTGGFGEQYF	TGTGCCAGCAGTACAGGGGGCTTCGGCGAGCAGTACTTC
TRBV30	TRBD1	TRBJ1-1	.	CAWSGQGTEAFF	TGTGCCTGGAGTGGACAGGGCACTGAAGCTTTCTTT
TRBV4-1	.	TRBJ2-7	.	CASSQDSREQYF	TGCGCCAGCAGCCAAGATTCGCGCGAGCAGTACTTC
TRBV7-6	.	TRBJ2-7	few	CASSLYRESSYEQYF	TGTGCCAGCAGCTTATATCGGGAAAGCTCCTACGAGCAGTACTTC
TRBV5-1	.	TRBJ1-1	once	CARSLVQGNTEAFF	TGCGCCAGAAGCTTGGTTCAGGGAAACACTGAAGCTTTCTTT
TRBV29-1	.	TRBJ2-7	.	CSVEEADGGGLSYEQYF	TGCAGCGTTGAAGAAGCGGATGGGGGGGGCCTTTCCTACGAGCAGTACTTC
TRBV2	.	TRBJ1-4	.	CASSEDRVTTNEKLFF	TGTGCCAGCAGTGAAGACAGAGTCACAACTAATGAAAAACTGTTTTTT
TRBV5-1	TRBD2	TRBJ2-7	.	CASRPAGGSYEQYF	TGCGCCAGCAGACCGGCGGGGGGCTCCTACGAGCAGTACTTC
TRBV7-8	.	TRBJ2-7	.	CASSLLPGAIYEQYF	TGTGCCAGCAGCTTACTGCCAGGGGCGATCTACGAGCAGTACTTC
TRBV20-1	.	TRBJ2-3	many	CSASQVALRTDTQYF	TGCAGTGCCAGCCAAGTAGCACTGCGAACGGATACGCAGTATTTT
TRBV7-9	.	TRBJ1-1	few	CASSLNLQGNTEAFF	TGTGCCAGCAGCTTAAACCTACAGGGAAACACTGAAGCTTTCTTT
TRBV6-5	TRBD1	TRBJ2-7	few	CASSYEQGSWEQYF	TGTGCCAGCAGTTACGAACAGGGGAGTTGGGAGCAGTACTTC
TRBV7-9	.	TRBJ2-1	.	CASSPERYNEQFF	TGTGCCAGCAGCCCCGAGCGCTACAATGAGCAGTTCTTC
TRBV7-9	.	TRBJ2-7	many	CASSGDREQYF	TGTGCCAGCAGCGGCGATCGCGAGCAGTACTTC
TRBV7-2	.	TRBJ2-1	many	CASSLGAYNEQFF	TGTGCCAGCAGCTTAGGAGCTTACAATGAGCAGTTCTTC
TRBV11-2	.	TRBJ1-2	.	CASSSNRAEDYGYTF	TGTGCCAGCAGCTCCAACAGGGCGGAAGACTATGGCTACACCTTC
TRBV6-1	.	TRBJ1-5	.	CASSEVTYQPQHF	TGTGCCAGCAGTGAAGTCACCTATCAGCCCCAGCATTTT
TRBV2	.	TRBJ1-4	few	CASSEYRGRSEKLFF	TGTGCCAGCAGTGAATATCGGGGCCGGAGTGAAAAACTGTTTTTT
TRBV2	TRBD1	TRBJ2-3	many	CARGTDTDTQYF	TGTGCCAGGGGGACAGACACAGATACGCAGTATTTT
TRBV28	.	TRBJ1-5	.	CASSFPYQPQHF	TGTGCCAGCAGTTTCCCCTATCAGCCCCAGCATTTT
TRBV2	TRBD1	TRBJ1-6	.	CASSPDRGLSPLHF	TGTGCCAGCAGTCCGGACAGGGGGCTTTCACCCCTCCACTTT
TRBV4-3	TRBD1	TRBJ1-2	.	CASSPDGSGGDYGYTF	TGCGCCAGCAGCCCAGACGGGTCAGGGGGGGACTATGGCTACACCTTC
TRBV4-1	TRBD2	TRBJ2-3	.	CASSQDPWTSGATDTQYF	TGCGCCAGCAGCCAAGATCCTTGGACTAGCGGGGCAACAGATACGCAGTATTTT
TRBV7-3	.	TRBJ2-1	few	CASSLGQAYNEQFF	TGTGCCAGCAGCCTGGGACAAGCCTACAATGAGCAGTTCTTC
TRBV28	TRBD1	TRBJ2-7	many	CASSYRGLRSYEQYF	TGTGCCAGCAGTTACAGGGGGCTAAGGTCCTACGAGCAGTACTTC
TRBV20-1	TRBD1	TRBJ1-1	few	CSARSPGTGVRTEAFF	TGCAGTGCTAGGTCCCCCGGGACAGGGGTCCGCACTGAAGCTTTCTTT